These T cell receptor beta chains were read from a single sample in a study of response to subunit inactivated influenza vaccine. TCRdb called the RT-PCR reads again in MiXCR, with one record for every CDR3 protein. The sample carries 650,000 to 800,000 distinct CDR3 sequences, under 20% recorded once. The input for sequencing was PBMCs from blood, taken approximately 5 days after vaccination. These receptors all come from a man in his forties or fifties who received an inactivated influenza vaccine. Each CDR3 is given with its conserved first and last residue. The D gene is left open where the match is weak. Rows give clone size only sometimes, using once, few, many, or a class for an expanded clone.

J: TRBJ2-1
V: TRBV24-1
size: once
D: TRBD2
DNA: TGTGCCACCAGTGATGCGACTAGCGGGAGATTTACTGAGCAGTTCTTC
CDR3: CATSDATSGRFTEQFF

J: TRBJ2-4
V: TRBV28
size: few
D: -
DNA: TGTGCCAGCAGTTTATTTGTAGCTCTAGCCAAAAACATTCAGTACTTC
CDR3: CASSLFVALAKNIQYF

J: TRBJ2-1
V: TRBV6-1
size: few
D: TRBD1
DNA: TGTGCCAGCACCGGACAGGGGAACCCCAATGAGCAGTTCTTC
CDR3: CASTGQGNPNEQFF

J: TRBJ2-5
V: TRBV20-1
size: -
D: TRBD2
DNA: TGCAGTGCTAGAGCCCTGGGACTAGCGGACCAAGAGACCCAGTACTTC
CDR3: CSARALGLADQETQYF

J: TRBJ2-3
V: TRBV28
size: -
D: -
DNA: TGTGCCAGCAGTTTTACGTTTGAGGGGGTTCGTCTTCTCACAGATACGCAGTATTTT
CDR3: CASSFTFEGVRLLTDTQYF

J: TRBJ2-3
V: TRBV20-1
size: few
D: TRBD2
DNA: TGCAGTGCTGACTCTCCCCGGGGGGTAGATACGCAGTATTTT
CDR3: CSADSPRGVDTQYF

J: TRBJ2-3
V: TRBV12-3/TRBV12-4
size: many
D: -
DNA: TGTGCCAGCAGTAAGGGGGATACTACGCAGTATTTT
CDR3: CASSKGDTTQYF

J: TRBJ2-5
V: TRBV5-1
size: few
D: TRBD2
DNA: TGCGCCAGCAGCGCGACTAGCGGGGGGGAGACCCAGTACTTC
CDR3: CASSATSGGETQYF

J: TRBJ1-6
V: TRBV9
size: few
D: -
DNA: TGTGCCAGCAGCGCGGGTTCTAATTCACCCCTCCACTTT
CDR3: CASSAGSNSPLHF

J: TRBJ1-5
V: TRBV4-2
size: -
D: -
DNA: TGTGCCAGCAGCCGCGACGGTAGGGGAAATCAGCCCCAGCATTTT
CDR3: CASSRDGRGNQPQHF

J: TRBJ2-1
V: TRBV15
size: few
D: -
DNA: TGTGCCACCAGCAGAGTCACACCCGCGGGTAGGGGGGACAATGAGCAGTTCTTC
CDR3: CATSRVTPAGRGDNEQFF